This T cell receptor beta chain was sequenced in a study of cytomegalovirus exposure and HLA in healthy donors. Background on the study: An early data release held tens of millions of unique TCRs from HLA-typed donors. Study results and limitations: Across all donors, roughly uniform sequencing depth was an assumption of the presence/absence analyses.

Germline CDR1 and CDR2: SGHNT and YYREEE (reference sequence). After removal of 4 bases from V and 9 bases from J, the junction contained 7 bases not matched to a gene. The length of the CDR3 is 13 residues. A few counts support this clone. Its matching antigen is unknown. The PCR used 60 Vbeta and 13 Jbeta primers. TCRdb's table, derived via immunoSEQ multiplex PCR, lists solely in-frame clones and lacks some. This table holds 210,000 or so clones, approximately 82% found once. The chain is built from TRBV5-4 and TRBJ2-4; TRBD2 matches 7 bases. Material: PBMCs. The TCR was taken from a woman in her 40s in good health and CMV-seronegative. As DNA, the CDR3 is TGTGCCAGCAGCGCTGAACTAGCGAGCATTCAGTACTTC. This codes for CASSAELASIQYF.